Presented here are 14 T cell receptor beta chains from one specimen sequenced in a study of control samples from healthy donors and cancer patients. The table came from immunoSEQ multiplex PCR; TCRdb's copy has only in-frame clones and leaves some out. The sample contains approximately 9,900 clones, roughly 90% of which appear only once. The specimen sequenced was PBMCs. These receptors were obtained from a man in his 60s with colorectal cancer.

The chain couples TRBV2 to TRBJ1-5, with a tentative D call TRBD1 (6 bases). The CDR3 covers 14 residues. Deletions cut 2 bases from V and 5 bases from J, with 10 bases between. Germline CDR1 and CDR2: SNHLY and FYNNEI. The chain's CDR3 is CASSETGAYQPQHF. The CDR3 nucleotides are TGTGCCAGCAGTGAAACGGGGGCCTATCAGCCCCAGCATTTT.

The chain employs TRBV28 and TRBJ2-7; D is ambiguous. Trimming removed 7 bases at V and 5 bases at J, with 18 bases between. CDR1 and CDR2 from the germline V gene are MDHEN and SYDVKM. The CDR3 length is 14 residues. DNA of the CDR3: TGTGCCAGCACCCTCAGTGGGCGGAACAACGAGCAGTACTTC. Protein sequence: CASTLSGRNNEQYF.

The gene calls are TRBV11-1 and TRBJ2-7, with 8 bases identical to TRBD1. Germline CDR1 and CDR2: SGHAT and FQDESV (reference sequence). This CDR3 comprises 14 residues. Trimming cost V 4 bases and J 7 bases; bases outside gene matches: 9. The CDR3 DNA follows: TGTGCCAGCAGCTCCCGGACAGGGCTCTCTGAGCAGTACTTC. Amino acids: CASSSRTGLSEQYF.

This chain connects TRBV13 to TRBJ2-7; 8 bases are shared with TRBD1. The CDR3 loop spans 14 amino acids. V gave up 5 bases and J gave up 7 bases; unmatched junction bases: 10. Germline CDR1 PRHDT, CDR2 FYEKMQ (reference sequence). The CDR3: CASSPDRALGEQYF. For the CDR3, the DNA is TGTGCCAGCAGCCCGGACAGGGCCCTGGGGGAGCAGTACTTC.

The rearrangement joins TRBV5-4 to TRBJ1-2; tentative D call: TRBD1 (5 bases). Trimming shortened V by 0 bases and J by 7 bases, and 10 bases separated the two germline ends. Germline V gene lookup returns CDR1 SGHNT and CDR2 YYREEE (reference sequence). The CDR3 sequence is 13 residues long. CDR3 nucleotide sequence: TGTGCCAGCAGCTTGGCTTCAGGGTTTGGCTACACCTTC. Encoded protein: CASSLASGFGYTF.

V is TRBV24-1 and J is TRBJ2-1; D not certain. The CDR3 runs to 16 residues. V was pared by 0 bases and J by 0 bases, with 8 bases between. Germline loops: CDR1 KGHDR, CDR2 SFDVKD. CDR3 in DNA: TGTGCCACCAGTGATTTGTTCTCCAGCTCCTACAATGAGCAGTTCTTC. Translated, it gives CATSDLFSSSYNEQFF.

A single count supports this clone. The chain has TRBV3-1 (or the pseudogene TRBV3-2) and TRBJ2-5, with TRBD2 matching over 9 bases. This CDR3 is 16 amino acids long. The germline CDR1 and CDR2 sequences are LGHDT and YNNKEL (reference sequence). Trimming took 4 bases from V and 5 from J; bases not matched to a gene: 11. CDR3 sequence (DNA): TGTGCCAGCAGCCTCGAGACTAGCGGTAGCTGGGAGACCCAGTACTTC. Translation gives CASSLETSGSWETQYF.

The CDR3 sequence: CASSEGQGYSPLHF. The CDR3 nucleotides read TGCGCCAGCAGCGAGGGACAGGGGTACTCACCCCTCCACTTT. V and J are TRBV5-1 and TRBJ1-6; 10 bases agree with TRBD1. This CDR3 comprises 14 residues. With 4 bases clipped from V and 10 bases from J, the junction kept 5 bases outside the gene matches. The germline gives CDR1 SGHRS, CDR2 YFSETQ.

The chain recombines TRBV19 with TRBJ2-7; 7 bases align to TRBD1. The V segment lost 8 bases and the J segment 2 bases; nucleotides outside the gene matches: 9. The length of the CDR3 is 14 residues. The germline V gene has CDR1 LNHDA and CDR2 SQIVND (reference sequence). For the CDR3, the DNA is TGTGCCAGTCAGCTCAGACAGGGTCCCTACGAGCAGTACTTC. Translated: CASQLRQGPYEQYF.

Here the CDR3 reads CASSLDPAHTEAFF. CDR3 nucleotides: TGTGCCAGCAGCCTCGATCCGGCGCACACTGAAGCTTTCTTT. The chain joins TRBV7-2 to TRBJ1-1; D ambiguous. The CDR3 length is 14 residues. The V end lost 5 bases, the J end lost 3 bases, and 13 bases lay between the germline ends. CDR1 SGHTA and CDR2 FQGNSA come from the germline V gene.

The chain links TRBV4-1 to TRBJ2-7, with 7 bases fitting TRBD2. This CDR3 comprises 17 residues. The ends lost 0 bases at V and 7 bases at J; junction bases unmatched: 15. Germline CDR1 MGHRA, CDR2 YSYEKL. The CDR3 coding sequence is TGCGCCAGCAGCCAAGATAGTTTCGGGACTACTACCCGGGAGCAGTACTTC. This codes for CASSQDSFGTTTREQYF.

Only a few counts were recorded for this clone. This chain links TRBV30 with TRBJ2-2; the D is unclear. Trimming took 3 bases from V and 0 from J, leaving 11 bases between them. Germline CDR1 GTSNPN, CDR2 SVGIG (reference sequence). CDR3 length: 15 residues. The CDR3 is CAWRTLYANTGELFF. The CDR3 coding sequence is TGTGCCTGGAGGACACTTTACGCGAACACCGGGGAGCTGTTTTTT.

The V gene is TRBV28, the J gene TRBJ2-7; D may match TRBD1 or TRBD2 (5 bases each). The CDR3 has 14 residues. V shed 7 bases and J shed 3 bases, with 16 bases lying between them. Germline values: CDR1 MDHEN, CDR2 SYDVKM. CDR3 bases: TGTGCCAGCACCCCGGGGCCCGCCGGCTACGAGCAGTACTTC. Amino acid sequence: CASTPGPAGYEQYF.

The chain combines TRBV9 with TRBJ1-1; tentative D call: TRBD1 (5 bases). Trimming shortened V by 2 bases and J by 1 base, and 9 bases separated the two germline ends. The CDR3 totals 14 residues. Per the germline V gene, CDR1 is SGDLS and CDR2 is YYNGEE. In DNA form, the CDR3 reads TGTGCCAGCAGCGTCGCCGGGGCGAACACTGAAGCTTTCTTT. Residues: CASSVAGANTEAFF.